The T cell receptor beta chain under discussion was sequenced for a study of T cells in narcolepsy. Germline assignment: CDR1 SGHDT and CDR2 YYEEEE. The CDR3 contains 12 residues. The V segment lost 3 bases and the J segment 5 bases; nucleotides outside the gene matches: 0. Libraries were prepared by immunoSEQ multiplex PCR; TCRdb keeps only in-frame clonotypes and omits some of them. Here the sample spans tens of thousands of clones, around 83% being singletons. As regards this clone: Its antigen is not identified.

Findings and caveats of the study: Healthy controls reportedly lacked the autoreactive clonotypes serially found in patients' blood. HCRT-specific and TRIB2-specific autoreactive clonotypes appeared among same-patient CSF and blood CD4+ clonotypes.

V usage is TRBV5-6 and J usage is TRBJ2-5, with 8 bases that match TRBD1. The sequenced sample was CD45RA- memory CD4+ T cells from PBMCs. This clonotype was sampled from a human donor with narcolepsy. CDR3 nucleotides: TGTGCCAGCAGCTGGGACAGGGAGACCCAGTACTTC. This gives the protein CASSWDRETQYF. Supplemented by reference TRBV5-6 and TRBJ2-5, the full variable domain reads DAGVTQSPTHLIKTRGQQVTLRCSPKSGHDTVSWYQQALGQGPQFIFQYYEEEERQRGNFPDRFSGHQFPNYSSELNVNALLLGDSALYLCASSWDRETQYFGPGTRLLVL.